This TCR beta chain was identified in a study of blood T cell repertoires in COVID-19 (dated by TCRdb to the early 2020s). Describing the broader study: Collaborator samples came from the United States, Italy and Spain and covered acute and convalescent phases of COVID-19. The repertoires were released in a freely available public database meant as a resource for research on the immune response to SARS-CoV-2. Nearly every sample came with metadata listing a de-identified subject ID, COVID-19 status, age in years and sex. Samples came from the ongoing ImmuneRACE study (first 160 participants) plus 1,254 subjects from 6 global collaborators. HLA class I and class II types, where available, came from metadata supplied by the sample provider rather than from assay-based typing. The dataset comprised deeply sampled blood TCRbeta repertoires from subjects exposed to, actively infected with, or recovered from COVID-19. The prospective study material was composed of cDNA or gDNA derived from T cells, B-cell-depleted T cells, or PBMCs. Overall study outcomes, separate from this receptor: How much clinical and demographic metadata was included differed by source and by participant, and the metadata was provided uncurated.

Comment on this clone: Its target antigen remains unknown. Base qualities are not provided; no much larger clone lies one nucleotide away.

V is shortened by 5 bases, J by 4 bases, and the region joining them spans 14 bases. From its cysteine to its phenylalanine, the CDR3 spans 13 amino acids. CDR3 DNA is the only sequence kept; it has 39 bases, read in frame from the first base. The germline V gene specifies SQVTM as CDR1 and ANQGSEA as CDR2. Each collaborating institution followed its own protocols to collect whole blood in K2EDTA tubes. For TCRbeta analysis, collaborators shipped samples in one of three forms: frozen whole blood, isolated PBMCs, or DNA extracted from either of those sample types. The immunoSEQ Assay, a bias-controlled multiplex PCR, was used to amplify TCRbeta CDR3 regions from genomic DNA. Per the authors' processing: Nucleated cell counts per sample were estimated from amplification of reference gene primers within the assay. Sequence reads were collapsed and filtered to measure the absolute abundance of every unique TCRbeta CDR3 rearrangement. For each sample, productive Simpson clonality was calculated as the square root of Simpson's diversity index across productive rearrangements. TCRdb's version of the immuneACCESS table is confined to in-frame rearrangements and falls short of the full clone set. An unresolved V gene accounts for under half of the shortfall where checked; the remainder is of unknown origin. That table furnishes V, J and clone size, whereas the DNA furnished D and trimming. This sample gives approximately 270,000 clones in total; 70% to 90% of them show up just once. 3% of the sample is held by the ten biggest clonotypes.

The sample consisted of peripheral blood. Recombination connected TRBV29-1 to TRBJ1-1; the D gene is possibly TRBD1, with 6 bases matching. The origin of this receptor is a young man with active or convalescent COVID-19. The nucleotide sequence reads TGCAGCGTTAAGGGGGAGCGGGGCACTGAAGCTTTCTTT. This translates into CSVKGERGTEAFF.